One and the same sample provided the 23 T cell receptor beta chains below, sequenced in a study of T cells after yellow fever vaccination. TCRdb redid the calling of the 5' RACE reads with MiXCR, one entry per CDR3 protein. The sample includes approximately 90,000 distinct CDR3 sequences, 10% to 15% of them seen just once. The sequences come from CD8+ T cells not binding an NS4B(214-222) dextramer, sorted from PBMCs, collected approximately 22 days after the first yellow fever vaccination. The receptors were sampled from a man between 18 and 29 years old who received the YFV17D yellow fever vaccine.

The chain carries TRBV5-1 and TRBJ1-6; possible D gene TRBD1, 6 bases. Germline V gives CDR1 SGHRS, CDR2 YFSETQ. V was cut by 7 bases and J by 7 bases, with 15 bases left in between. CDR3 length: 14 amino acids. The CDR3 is CASGPGRGNSPLHF. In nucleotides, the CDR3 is TGCGCCAGCGGACCGGGCAGGGGAAATTCACCCCTCCACTTT.

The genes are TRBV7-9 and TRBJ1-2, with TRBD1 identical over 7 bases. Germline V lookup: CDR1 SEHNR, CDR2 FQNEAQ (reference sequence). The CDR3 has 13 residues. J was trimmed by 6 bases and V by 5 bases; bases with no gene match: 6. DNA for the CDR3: TGTGCCAGCAGCAGAGGGACAGTAGATGGCTACACCTTC. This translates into CASSRGTVDGYTF.

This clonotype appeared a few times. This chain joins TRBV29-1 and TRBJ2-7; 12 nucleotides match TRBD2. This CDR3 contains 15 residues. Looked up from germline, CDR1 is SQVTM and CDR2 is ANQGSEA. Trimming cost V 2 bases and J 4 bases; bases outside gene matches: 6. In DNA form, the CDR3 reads TGCAGCGTTGAATTGGCTAGCGGGGGGGTATACGAGCAGTACGTC. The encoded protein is CSVELASGGVYEQYV.

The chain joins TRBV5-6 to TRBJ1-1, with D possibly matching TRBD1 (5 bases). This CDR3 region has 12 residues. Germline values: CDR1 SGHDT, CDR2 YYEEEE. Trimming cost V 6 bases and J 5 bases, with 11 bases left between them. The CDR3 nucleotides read TGTGCCAGCACCTTCGGGGGTACTGAAGCTTTCTTT. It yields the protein CASTFGGTEAFF.

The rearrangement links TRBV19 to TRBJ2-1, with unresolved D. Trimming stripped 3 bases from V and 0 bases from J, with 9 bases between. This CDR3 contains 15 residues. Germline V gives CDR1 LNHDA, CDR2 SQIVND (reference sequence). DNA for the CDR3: TGTGCCAGTAGTATGGTGGGATCCTCCTACAATGAGCAGTTCTTC. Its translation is CASSMVGSSYNEQFF.

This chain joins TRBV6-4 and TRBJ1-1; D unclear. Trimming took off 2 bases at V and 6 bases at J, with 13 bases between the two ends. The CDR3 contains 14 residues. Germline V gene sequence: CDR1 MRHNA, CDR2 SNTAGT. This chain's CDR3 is CASSDGNPYSEAFF. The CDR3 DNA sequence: TGTGCCAGCAGTGACGGAAATCCCTACTCTGAAGCTTTCTTT.

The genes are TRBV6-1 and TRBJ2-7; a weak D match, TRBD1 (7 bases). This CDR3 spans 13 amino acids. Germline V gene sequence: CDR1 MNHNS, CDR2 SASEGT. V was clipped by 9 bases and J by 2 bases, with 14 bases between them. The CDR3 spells CASRARGAYEQYV. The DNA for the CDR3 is TGTGCCAGTCGGGCCAGGGGGGCCTACGAGCAGTACGTC.

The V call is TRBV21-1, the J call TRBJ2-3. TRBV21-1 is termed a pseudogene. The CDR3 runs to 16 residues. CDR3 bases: TGTGCCAGCAGCAAAGCCTCCGGTGCCGGCACAGATACGCAGTATTTT. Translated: CASSKASGAGTDTQYF.

The CDR3: CSAAGGEQFF. The CDR3 nucleotides are TGCAGTGCAGCGGGGGGTGAGCAGTTCTTC. The gene calls are TRBV20-1 and TRBJ2-1, with TRBD2 identical over 9 bases. Trimming removed 6 bases from V and 9 bases from J; junction bases left unmatched: 0. The CDR3 has 10 amino acids. The germline V gene encodes CDR1 DFQATT and CDR2 SNEGSKA (reference sequence).

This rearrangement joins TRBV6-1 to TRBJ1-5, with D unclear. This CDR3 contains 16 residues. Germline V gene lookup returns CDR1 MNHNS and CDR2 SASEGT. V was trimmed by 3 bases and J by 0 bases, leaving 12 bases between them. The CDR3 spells CASSDLYSLSNQPQHF. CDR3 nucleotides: TGTGCCAGCAGTGATCTTTACAGCCTTAGCAATCAGCCCCAGCATTTT.

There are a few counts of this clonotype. The CDR3 loop is CAYTVQETQYF. For the CDR3, the DNA is TGTGCCTATACCGTTCAAGAGACCCAGTACTTC. The V call is TRBV24-1, the J call TRBJ2-5; no definite D call. The CDR3 is 11 residues long. The germline CDR1 and CDR2 sequences are KGHDR and SFDVKD. Trimming took 12 bases from V and 2 from J, leaving 9 bases between them.

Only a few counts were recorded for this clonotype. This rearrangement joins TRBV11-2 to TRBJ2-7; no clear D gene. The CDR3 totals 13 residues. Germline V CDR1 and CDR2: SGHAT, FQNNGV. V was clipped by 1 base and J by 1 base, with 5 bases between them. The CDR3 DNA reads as TGTGCCAGCAGCTTAGCAGAATCCTACGAGCAGTACGTC. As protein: CASSLAESYEQYV.

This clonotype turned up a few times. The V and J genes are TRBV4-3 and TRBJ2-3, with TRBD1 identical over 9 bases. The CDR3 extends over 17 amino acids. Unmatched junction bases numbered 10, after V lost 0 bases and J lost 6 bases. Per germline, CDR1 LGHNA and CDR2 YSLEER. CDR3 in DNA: TGCGCCAGCAGCCAAGAGAGGGACAGGGTTTTATCCGATACGCAGTATTTT. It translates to CASSQERDRVLSDTQYF.

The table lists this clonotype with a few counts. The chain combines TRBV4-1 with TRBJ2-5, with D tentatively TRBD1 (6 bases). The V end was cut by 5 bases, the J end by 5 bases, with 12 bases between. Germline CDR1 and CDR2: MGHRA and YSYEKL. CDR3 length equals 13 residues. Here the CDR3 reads CASSVQGWETQYF. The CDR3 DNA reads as TGCGCCAGCAGCGTACAGGGTTGGGAGACCCAGTACTTC.

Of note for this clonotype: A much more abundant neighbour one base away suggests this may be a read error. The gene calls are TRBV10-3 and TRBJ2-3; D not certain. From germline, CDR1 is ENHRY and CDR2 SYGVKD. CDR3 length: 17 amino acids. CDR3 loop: CSIRSTTWTATSDTQYF. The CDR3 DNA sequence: TGTTCCATCAGGTCAACGACCTGGACGGCCACTTCAGATACGCAGTATTTT.

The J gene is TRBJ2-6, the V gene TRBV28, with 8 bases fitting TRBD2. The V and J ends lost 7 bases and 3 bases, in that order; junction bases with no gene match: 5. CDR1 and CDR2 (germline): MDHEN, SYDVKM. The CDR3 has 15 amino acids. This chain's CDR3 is CASKRRGGGANVLTF. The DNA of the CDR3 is TGTGCCAGCAAGCGACGGGGGGGTGGGGCCAACGTCCTGACTTTC.

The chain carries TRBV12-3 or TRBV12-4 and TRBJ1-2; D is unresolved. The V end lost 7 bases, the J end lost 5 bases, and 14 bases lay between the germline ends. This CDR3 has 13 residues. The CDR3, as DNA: TGTGCCAGCACCCAAGTTGTAGAGTATGGCTACACCTTC. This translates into CASTQVVEYGYTF.

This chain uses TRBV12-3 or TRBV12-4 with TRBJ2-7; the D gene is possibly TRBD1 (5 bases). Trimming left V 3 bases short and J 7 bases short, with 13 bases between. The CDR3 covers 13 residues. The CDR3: CASSFPARTEQYF. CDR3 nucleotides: TGTGCCAGCAGTTTTCCGGCGAGGACAGAGCAGTACTTC.

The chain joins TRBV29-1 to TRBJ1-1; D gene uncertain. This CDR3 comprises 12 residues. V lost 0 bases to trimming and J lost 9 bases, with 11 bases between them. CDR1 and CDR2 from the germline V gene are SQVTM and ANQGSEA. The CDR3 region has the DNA TGCAGCGTTGAAGAGGTTGGCAGGAAAGCTTTCTTT. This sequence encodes CSVEEVGRKAFF.

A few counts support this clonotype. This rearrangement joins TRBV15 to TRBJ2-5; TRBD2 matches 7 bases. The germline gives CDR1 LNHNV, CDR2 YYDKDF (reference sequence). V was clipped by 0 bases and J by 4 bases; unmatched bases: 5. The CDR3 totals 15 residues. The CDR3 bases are TGTGCCACCAGCAGAGATCCGGGGGAGGGAGAGACCCAGTACTTC. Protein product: CATSRDPGEGETQYF.

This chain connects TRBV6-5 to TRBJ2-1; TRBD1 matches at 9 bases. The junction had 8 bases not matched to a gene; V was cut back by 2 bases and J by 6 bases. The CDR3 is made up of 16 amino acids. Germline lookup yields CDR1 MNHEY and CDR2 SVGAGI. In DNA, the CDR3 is TGTGCCAGCAGTTACCGCGGGACAGGGAATAGCAATGAGCAGTTCTTC. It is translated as CASSYRGTGNSNEQFF.

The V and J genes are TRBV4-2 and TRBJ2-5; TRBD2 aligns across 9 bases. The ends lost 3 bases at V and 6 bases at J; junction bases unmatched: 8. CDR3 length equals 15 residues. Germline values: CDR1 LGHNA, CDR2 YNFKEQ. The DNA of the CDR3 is TGTGCCAGCAGCCAGACTAGCGGCCCCTCCCAGACCCAGTACTTC. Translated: CASSQTSGPSQTQYF.

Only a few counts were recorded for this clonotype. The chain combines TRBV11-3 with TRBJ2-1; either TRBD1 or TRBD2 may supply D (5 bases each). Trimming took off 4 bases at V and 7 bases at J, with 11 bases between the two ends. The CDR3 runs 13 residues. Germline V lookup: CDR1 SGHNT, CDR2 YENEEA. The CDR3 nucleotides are TGTGCCAGCAGCTCGAGGGGCCTTAATGAGCAGTTCTTC. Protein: CASSSRGLNEQFF.